The clone carrying this TCR beta chain was counted between two and nine times. This record belongs to a study of blood T cell repertoires in COVID-19. At the level of the study: The analysed material was cDNA or gDNA that came from T cells, B-cell-depleted T cells, or PBMCs.

The V gene lost 3 bases and the J gene lost 7 bases, with 9 bases spanning the gap. Germline V gene sequence: CDR1 KGHSH, CDR2 LQKENI. CDR3 length: 12 amino acids. In the original analysis: Amplification from reference gene primers served as the basis for estimated nucleated cell counts. Generated by immunoSEQ multiplex PCR, the TCRdb table keeps only in-frame clones and is missing some. The V and J calls and clone size were taken over from that table, and D and trimming were inferred from the DNA. The sample gives about 240,000 clones, about nine tenths of which show up once; around 7.8% is in the top ten.

This chain joins TRBV18 and TRBJ1-1; D gene ambiguous. This clonotype was sampled from a man between 60 and 75 years old who had recovered from COVID-19. The source material was peripheral blood. The CDR3 DNA reads as TGTGCCAGCTCACCGTTCAGGCGTGAAGCTTTCTTT. It translates to CASSPFRREAFF.